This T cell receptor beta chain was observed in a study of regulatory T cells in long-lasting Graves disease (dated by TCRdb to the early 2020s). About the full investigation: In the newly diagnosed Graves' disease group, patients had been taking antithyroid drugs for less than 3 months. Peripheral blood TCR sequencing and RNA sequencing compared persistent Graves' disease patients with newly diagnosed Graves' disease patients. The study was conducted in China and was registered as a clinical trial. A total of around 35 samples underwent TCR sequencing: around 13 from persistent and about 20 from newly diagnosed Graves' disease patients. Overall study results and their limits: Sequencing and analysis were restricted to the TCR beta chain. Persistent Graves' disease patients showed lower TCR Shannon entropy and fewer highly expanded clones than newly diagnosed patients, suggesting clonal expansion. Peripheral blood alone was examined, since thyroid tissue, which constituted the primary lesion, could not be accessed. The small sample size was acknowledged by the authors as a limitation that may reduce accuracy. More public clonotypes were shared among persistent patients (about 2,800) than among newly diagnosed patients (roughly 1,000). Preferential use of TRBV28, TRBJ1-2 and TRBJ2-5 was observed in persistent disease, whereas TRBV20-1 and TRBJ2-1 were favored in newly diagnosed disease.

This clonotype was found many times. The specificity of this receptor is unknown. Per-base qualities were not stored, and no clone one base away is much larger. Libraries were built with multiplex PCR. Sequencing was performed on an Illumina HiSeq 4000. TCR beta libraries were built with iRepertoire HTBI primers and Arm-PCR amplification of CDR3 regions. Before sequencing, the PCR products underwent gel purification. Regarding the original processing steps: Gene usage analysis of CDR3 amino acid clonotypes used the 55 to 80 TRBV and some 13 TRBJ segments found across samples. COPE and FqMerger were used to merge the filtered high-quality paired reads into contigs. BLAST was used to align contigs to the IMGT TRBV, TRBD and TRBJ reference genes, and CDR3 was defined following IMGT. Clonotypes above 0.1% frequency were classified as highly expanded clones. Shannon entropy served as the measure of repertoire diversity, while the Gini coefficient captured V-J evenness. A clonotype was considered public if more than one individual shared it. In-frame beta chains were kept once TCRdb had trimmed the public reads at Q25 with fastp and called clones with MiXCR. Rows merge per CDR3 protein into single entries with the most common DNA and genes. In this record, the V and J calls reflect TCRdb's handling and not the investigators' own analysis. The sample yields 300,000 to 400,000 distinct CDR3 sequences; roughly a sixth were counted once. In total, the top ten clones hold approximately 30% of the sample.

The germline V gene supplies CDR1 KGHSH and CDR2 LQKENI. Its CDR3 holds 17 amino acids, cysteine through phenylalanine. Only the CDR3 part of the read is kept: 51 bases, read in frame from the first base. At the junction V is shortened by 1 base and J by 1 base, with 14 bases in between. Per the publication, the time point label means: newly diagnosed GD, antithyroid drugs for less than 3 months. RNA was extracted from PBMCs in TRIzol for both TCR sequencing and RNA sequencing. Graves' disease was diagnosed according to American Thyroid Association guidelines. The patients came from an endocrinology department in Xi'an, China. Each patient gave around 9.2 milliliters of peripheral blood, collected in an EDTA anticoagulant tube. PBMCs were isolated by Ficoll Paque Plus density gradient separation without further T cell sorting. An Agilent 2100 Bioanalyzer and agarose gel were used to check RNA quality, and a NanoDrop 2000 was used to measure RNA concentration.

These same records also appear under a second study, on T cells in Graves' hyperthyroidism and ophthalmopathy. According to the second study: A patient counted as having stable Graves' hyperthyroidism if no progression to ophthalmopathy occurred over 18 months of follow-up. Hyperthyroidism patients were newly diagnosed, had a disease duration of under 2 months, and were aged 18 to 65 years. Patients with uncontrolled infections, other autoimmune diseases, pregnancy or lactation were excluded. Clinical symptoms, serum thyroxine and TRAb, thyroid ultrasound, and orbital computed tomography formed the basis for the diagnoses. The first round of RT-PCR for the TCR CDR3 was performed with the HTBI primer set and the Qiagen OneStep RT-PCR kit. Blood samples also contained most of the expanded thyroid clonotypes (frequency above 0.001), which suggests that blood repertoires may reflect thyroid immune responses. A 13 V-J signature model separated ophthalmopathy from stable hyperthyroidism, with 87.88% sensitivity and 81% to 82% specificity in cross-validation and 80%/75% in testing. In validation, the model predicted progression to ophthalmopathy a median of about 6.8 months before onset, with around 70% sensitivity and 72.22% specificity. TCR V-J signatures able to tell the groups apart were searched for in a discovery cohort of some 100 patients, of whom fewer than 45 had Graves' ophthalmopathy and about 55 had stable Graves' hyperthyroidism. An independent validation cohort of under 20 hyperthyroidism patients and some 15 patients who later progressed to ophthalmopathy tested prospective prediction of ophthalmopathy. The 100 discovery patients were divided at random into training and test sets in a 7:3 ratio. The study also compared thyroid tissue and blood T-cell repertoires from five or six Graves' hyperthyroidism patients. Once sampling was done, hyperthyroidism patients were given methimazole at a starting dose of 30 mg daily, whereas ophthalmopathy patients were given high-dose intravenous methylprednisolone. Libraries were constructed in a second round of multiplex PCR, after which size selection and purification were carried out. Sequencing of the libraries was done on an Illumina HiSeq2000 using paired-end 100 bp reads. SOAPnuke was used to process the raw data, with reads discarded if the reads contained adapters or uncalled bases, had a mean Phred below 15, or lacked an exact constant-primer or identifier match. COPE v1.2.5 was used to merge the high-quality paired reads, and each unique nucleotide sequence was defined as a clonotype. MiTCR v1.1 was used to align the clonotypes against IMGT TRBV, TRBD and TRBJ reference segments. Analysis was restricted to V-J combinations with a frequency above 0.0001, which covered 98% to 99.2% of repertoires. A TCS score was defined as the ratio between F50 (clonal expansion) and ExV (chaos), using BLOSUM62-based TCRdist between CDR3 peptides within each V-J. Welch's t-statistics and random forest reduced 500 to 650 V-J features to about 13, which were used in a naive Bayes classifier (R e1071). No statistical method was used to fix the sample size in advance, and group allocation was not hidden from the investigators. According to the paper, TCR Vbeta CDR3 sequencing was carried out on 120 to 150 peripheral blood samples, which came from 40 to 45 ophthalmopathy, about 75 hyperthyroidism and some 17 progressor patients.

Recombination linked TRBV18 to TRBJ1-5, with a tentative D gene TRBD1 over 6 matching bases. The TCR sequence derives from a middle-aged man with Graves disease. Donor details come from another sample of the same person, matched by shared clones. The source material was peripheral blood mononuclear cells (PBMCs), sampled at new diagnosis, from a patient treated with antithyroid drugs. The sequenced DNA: TGTGCCAGCTCACCACGCGCGGGGACACCAAGCAATCAGCCCCAGCATTTT. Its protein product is CASSPRAGTPSNQPQHF. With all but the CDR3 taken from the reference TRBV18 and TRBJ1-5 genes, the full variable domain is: NAGVMQNPRHLVRRRGQEARLRCSPMKGHSHVYWYRQLPEEGLKFMVYLQKENIIDESGMPKERFSAEFPKEGPSILRIQQVVRGDSAAYFCASSPRAGTPSNQPQHFGDGTRLSIL.